This TCR beta chain was recorded in a study of blood T cell repertoires in COVID-19. This clone came up a few times. The CDR3 covers 15 residues. V dropped 0 bases and J dropped 6 bases, with 12 bases sitting between them. Per germline, CDR1 LGHDT and CDR2 YNNKEL (reference sequence). TCRdb's table, derived via immunoSEQ multiplex PCR, lists solely in-frame clones and lacks some. The profile shows 98,000 or so clones, 86% of them singletons. Sequenced: peripheral blood. The TCR comes from a woman aged 60-70 years in a cohort sampled during active or convalescent COVID-19. The chain joins TRBV3-1 (or the pseudogene TRBV3-2) to TRBJ2-1; a weak D match, TRBD2 (5 bases). The CDR3 DNA is TGTGCCAGCAGCCAAGATACCCGGACTTTCAATGAGCAGTTCTTC. Encoded protein: CASSQDTRTFNEQFF.